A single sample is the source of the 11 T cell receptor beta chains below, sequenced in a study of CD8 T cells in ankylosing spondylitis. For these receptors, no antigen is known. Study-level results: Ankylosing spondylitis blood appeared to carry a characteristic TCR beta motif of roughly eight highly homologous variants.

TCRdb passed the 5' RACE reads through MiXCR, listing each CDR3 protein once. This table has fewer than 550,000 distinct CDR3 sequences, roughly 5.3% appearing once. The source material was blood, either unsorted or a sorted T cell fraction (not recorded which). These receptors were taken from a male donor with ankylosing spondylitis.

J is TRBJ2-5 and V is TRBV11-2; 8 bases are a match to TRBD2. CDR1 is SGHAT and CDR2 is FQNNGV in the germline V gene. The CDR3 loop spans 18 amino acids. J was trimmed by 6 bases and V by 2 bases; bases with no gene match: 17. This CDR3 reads CASSLIRGGLTPGQTQYF. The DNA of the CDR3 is TGTGCCAGCAGCTTAATCCGGGGGGGGCTTACTCCTGGGCAGACCCAGTACTTC. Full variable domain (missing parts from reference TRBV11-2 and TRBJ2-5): EAGVAQSPRYKIIEKRQSVAFWCNPISGHATLYWYQQILGQGPKLLIQFQNNGVVDDSQLPKDRFSAERLKGVDSTLKIQPAKLEDSAVYLCASSLIRGGLTPGQTQYFGPGTRLLVL.

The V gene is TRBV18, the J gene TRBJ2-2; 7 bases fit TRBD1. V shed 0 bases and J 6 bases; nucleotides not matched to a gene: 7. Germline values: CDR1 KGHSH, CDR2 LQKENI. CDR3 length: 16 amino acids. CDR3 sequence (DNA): TGTGCCAGCTCACCACCGGGACAGCGAATTGCCGGGGAGCTGTTTTTT. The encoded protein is CASSPPGQRIAGELFF.

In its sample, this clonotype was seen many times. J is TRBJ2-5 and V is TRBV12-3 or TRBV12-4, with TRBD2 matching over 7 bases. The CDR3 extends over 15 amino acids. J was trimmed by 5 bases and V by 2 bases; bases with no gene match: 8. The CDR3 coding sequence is TGTGCCAGCAGTTTATGGTGGGAGGGTGGGGAGACCCAGTACTTC. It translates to CASSLWWEGGETQYF.

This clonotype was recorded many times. DNA for the CDR3: TGCAGTGCACGTGGGGGGAACTATGGCTACACCTTC. Translation: CSARGGNYGYTF. The genes are TRBV20-1 and TRBJ1-2; D may be TRBD1 (5 bases). This CDR3 has 12 amino acids. The V end was cut by 6 bases, the J end by 2 bases, with 10 bases between. CDR1 is DFQATT and CDR2 is SNEGSKA in the germline V gene (reference sequence).

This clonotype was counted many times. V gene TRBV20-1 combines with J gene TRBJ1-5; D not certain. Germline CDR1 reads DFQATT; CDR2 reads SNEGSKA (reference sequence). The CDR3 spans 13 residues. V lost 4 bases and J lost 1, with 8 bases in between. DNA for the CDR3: TGCAGTGCTACCCCCGAGAGCAATCAGCCCCAGCATTTT. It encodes CSATPESNQPQHF.

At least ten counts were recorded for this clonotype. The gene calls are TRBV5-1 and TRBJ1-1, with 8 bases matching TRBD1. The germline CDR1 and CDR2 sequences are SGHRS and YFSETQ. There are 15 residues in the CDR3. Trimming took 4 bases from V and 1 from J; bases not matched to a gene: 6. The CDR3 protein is CASSTPGTGNTEAFF. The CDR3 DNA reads TGCGCCAGCAGCACCCCCGGGACAGGGAACACTGAAGCTTTCTTT.

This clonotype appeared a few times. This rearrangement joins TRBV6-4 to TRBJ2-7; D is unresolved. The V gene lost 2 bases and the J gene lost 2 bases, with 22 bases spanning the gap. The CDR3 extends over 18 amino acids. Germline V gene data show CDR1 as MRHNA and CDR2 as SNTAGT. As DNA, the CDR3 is TGTGCCAGCAGTGACCCACCTACTTTGAAGGGATCTACCTACGAGCAGTACTTC. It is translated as CASSDPPTLKGSTYEQYF.

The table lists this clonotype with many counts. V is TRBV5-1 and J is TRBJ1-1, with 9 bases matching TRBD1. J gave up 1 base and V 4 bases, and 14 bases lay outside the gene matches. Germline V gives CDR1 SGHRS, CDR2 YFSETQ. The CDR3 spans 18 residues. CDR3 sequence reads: CASSRYSFRDRENTEAFF. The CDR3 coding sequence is TGCGCCAGCAGCCGCTATTCGTTCCGGGACAGGGAGAACACTGAAGCTTTCTTT.

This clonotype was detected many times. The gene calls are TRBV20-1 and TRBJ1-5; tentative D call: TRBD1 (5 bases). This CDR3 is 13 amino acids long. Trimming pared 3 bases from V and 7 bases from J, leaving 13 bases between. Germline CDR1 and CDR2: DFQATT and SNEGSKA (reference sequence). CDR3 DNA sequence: TGCAGTGCTAGTCTAGGGGTTGAGCAGCCCCAGCATTTT. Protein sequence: CSASLGVEQPQHF.

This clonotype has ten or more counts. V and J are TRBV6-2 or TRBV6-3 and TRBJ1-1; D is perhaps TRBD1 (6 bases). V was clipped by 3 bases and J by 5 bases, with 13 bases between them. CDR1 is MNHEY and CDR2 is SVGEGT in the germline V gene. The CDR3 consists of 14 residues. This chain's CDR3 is CASSYSGAGTEAFF. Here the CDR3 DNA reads TGTGCCAGCAGTTATTCAGGGGCGGGTACTGAAGCTTTCTTT.

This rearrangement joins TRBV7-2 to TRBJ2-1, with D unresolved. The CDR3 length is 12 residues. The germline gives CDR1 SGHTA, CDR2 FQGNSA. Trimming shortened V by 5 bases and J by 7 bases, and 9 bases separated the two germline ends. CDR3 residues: CASSPRPNEQFF. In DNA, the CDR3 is TGTGCCAGCAGCCCCCGGCCTAATGAGCAGTTCTTC.